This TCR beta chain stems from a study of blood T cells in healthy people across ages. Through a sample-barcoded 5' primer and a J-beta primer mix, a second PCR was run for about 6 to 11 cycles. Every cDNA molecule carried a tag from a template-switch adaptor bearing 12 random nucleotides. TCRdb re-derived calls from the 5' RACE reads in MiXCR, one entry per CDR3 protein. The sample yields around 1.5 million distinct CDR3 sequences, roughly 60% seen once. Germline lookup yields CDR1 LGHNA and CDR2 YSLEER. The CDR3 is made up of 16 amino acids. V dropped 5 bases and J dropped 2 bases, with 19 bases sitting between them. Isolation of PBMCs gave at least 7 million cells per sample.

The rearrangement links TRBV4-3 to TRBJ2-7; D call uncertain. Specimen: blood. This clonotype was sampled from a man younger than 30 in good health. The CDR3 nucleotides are TGCGCCAGCAGCTCCTCGACCGGTTGGTTGACCTACGAGCAGTACTTC. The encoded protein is CASSSSTGWLTYEQYF.